What follows are 4 T cell receptor beta chains derived from one specimen sequenced in a study of radiotherapy plus CTLA-4 blockade in lung cancer. TCRdb's copy holds only in-frame clones and misses some; the assay was immunoSEQ multiplex PCR. The profile covers 130,000 or so clones, with around 89% appearing a single time and 5.5% to 8.5% taken by the ten largest. The sample here was peripheral blood, taken from a patient treated with radiotherapy plus ipilimumab. The receptor set was obtained from a human donor with non-small cell lung cancer that progressed on radiotherapy plus ipilimumab.

This chain uses TRBV19 with TRBJ1-1; D may be TRBD1 (6 bases). This CDR3 region has 19 residues. V gave up 5 bases and J gave up 1 base, with 26 bases separating them. Germline V gene sequence: CDR1 LNHDA, CDR2 SQIVND (reference sequence). The chain's CDR3 is CASSLRRPGVAPGNTEAFF. In DNA, the CDR3 is TGTGCCAGTAGTCTCAGGAGGCCAGGGGTCGCCCCGGGGAACACTGAAGCTTTCTTT.

This rearrangement joins TRBV7-6 to TRBJ2-7; D is ambiguous. Trimming removed 5 bases from V and 2 bases from J, with 19 bases in between. The CDR3 is 16 residues long. CDR1 and CDR2 from the germline V gene are SGHVS and FNYEAQ. CDR3 region: CASSPIAGRLAYEQYF. The CDR3 nucleotides are TGTGCCAGCAGCCCTATTGCAGGCCGGCTCGCCTACGAGCAGTACTTC.

The V gene is TRBV7-9, the J gene TRBJ2-1; TRBD1 matches 7 bases. The CDR3 loop spans 13 amino acids. The J segment lost 12 bases and the V segment lost 6 bases, leaving 11 bases of the junction unmatched. Germline-derived CDR1 and CDR2 are SEHNR and FQNEAQ (reference sequence). CDR3 bases: TGTGCCAGCAGTTTTTCCACAGGGGTCGGGCAGTTCTTC. The encoded protein is CASSFSTGVGQFF.

This clone was found a few times. J is TRBJ1-3 and V is TRBV4-2, with 7 bases lining up with TRBD1. There are 15 residues in the CDR3. CDR1 and CDR2 (germline): LGHNA, YNFKEQ. J lost 3 bases, V lost 0 bases, and 2 bases had no gene match. The CDR3 here is CASSQDGTVGNTIYF. DNA for the CDR3: TGTGCCAGCAGCCAAGATGGGACAGTTGGAAACACCATATATTTT.